One and the same sample provided the 30 T cell receptor beta chains below, sequenced in a study of cytotoxic CD8 clonotypes in ibrutinib-treated CLL. Assay: immunoSEQ multiplex PCR; the TCRdb copy retains only in-frame clones and omits some. The table records roughly 250,000 clones, roughly 70% of them present only once. Sequences were derived from PBMCs, sampled after 24 months of ibrutinib treatment. These receptors were taken from a human donor with chronic lymphocytic leukemia.

The genes are TRBV27 and TRBJ1-1; TRBD1 might be the D (5 bases). CDR1 and CDR2 (germline): MNHEY, SMNVEV (reference sequence). V was clipped by 6 bases and J by 8 bases, with 13 bases between them. CDR3 size: 12 residues. The CDR3 DNA follows: TGTGCCAGCAGCCTTAGGGGCAACGAAGCTTTCTTT. It yields the protein CASSLRGNEAFF.

Comments on this clone: One end of the junction does not line up with germline, which may come from a read error. This chain joins TRBV7-7 and TRBJ2-1; D ambiguous. CDR1 and CDR2 from the germline V gene are SSHAT and FNYEAQ (reference sequence). The CDR3 loop spans 14 amino acids. The CDR3 protein is CASSLARMGSEQFF. CDR3 nucleotide sequence: TGTGCTAGCAGCTTAGCCCGCATGGGTTCTGAGCAGTTCTTC.

V usage is TRBV5-1 and J usage is TRBJ2-5; a weak D match, TRBD2 (7 bases). This CDR3 comprises 15 residues. V was cut by 6 bases and J by 5 bases, with 20 bases left in between. CDR1 SGHRS and CDR2 YFSETQ come from the germline V gene. CDR3 DNA: TGCGCCAGCACGACGGGGGCGGGAGATGGTGAGACCCAGTACTTC. Translated, it gives CASTTGAGDGETQYF. Drawing the rest from reference TRBV5-1 and TRBJ2-5, the complete variable domain is KAGVTQTPRYLIKTRGQQVTLSCSPISGHRSVSWYQQTPGQGLQFLFEYFSETQRNKGNFPGRFSGRQFSNSRSEMNVSTLELGDSALYLCASTTGAGDGETQYFGPGTRLLVL.

The chain combines TRBV5-1 with TRBJ1-2; D not certain. The CDR3 extends over 15 amino acids. Trimming pared 1 base from V and 0 bases from J, leaving 10 bases between. CDR1 is SGHRS and CDR2 is YFSETQ in the germline V gene. DNA for the CDR3: TGCGCCAGCAGCTTGTTTGCAGATTCTAACTATGGCTACACCTTC. Translated: CASSLFADSNYGYTF.

The rearrangement uses TRBV7-2 and TRBJ1-5; D might be TRBD1 (5 bases). V was trimmed by 3 bases and J by 0 bases, leaving 6 bases between them. This CDR3 region has 14 residues. The V gene's germline CDR1 is SGHTA and CDR2 FQGNSA. CDR3 sequence reads: CASSLDNSNQPQHF. CDR3 DNA: TGTGCCAGCAGCTTGGACAATAGCAATCAGCCCCAGCATTTT.

This chain connects TRBV29-1 to TRBJ2-5; 10 nucleotides agree with TRBD1. The CDR3 has 13 residues. Per germline, CDR1 SQVTM and CDR2 ANQGSEA. V dropped 6 bases and J dropped 4; count of bases not matched to a gene: 5. The CDR3 is CSVGQGKRETQYF. The CDR3 DNA is TGCAGCGTGGGACAGGGGAAGAGAGAGACCCAGTACTTC.

The chain is built from TRBV5-1 and TRBJ2-7; possible D gene TRBD1, 6 bases. V lost 4 bases, J lost 0 bases, and 11 bases lay in between. CDR1 and CDR2 (germline): SGHRS, YFSETQ. The CDR3 extends over 14 amino acids. DNA for the CDR3: TGCGCCAGCAGCCGCAGACAGGACTCCTACGAGCAGTACTTC. Translation gives CASSRRQDSYEQYF.

The rearrangement joins TRBV9 to TRBJ2-5; the D gene is possibly TRBD1 (8 bases). Germline loops: CDR1 SGDLS, CDR2 YYNGEE. V lost 0 bases to trimming and J lost 5 bases, with 14 bases between them. This CDR3 is 15 amino acids long. The CDR3 spells CASSVDRGGSETQYF. The CDR3 DNA reads as TGTGCCAGCAGCGTAGACAGGGGGGGTTCGGAGACCCAGTACTTC. Complete variable domain (other parts from reference TRBV9 and TRBJ2-5): DSGVTQTPKHLITATGQRVTLRCSPRSGDLSVYWYQQSLDQGLQFLIQYYNGEERAKGNILERFSAQQFPDLHSELNLSSLELGDSALYFCASSVDRGGSETQYFGPGTRLLVL.

The chain links TRBV30 to TRBJ1-1; 7 bases match TRBD1. The trim removed 3 bases at V and 5 bases at J, leaving 6 bases unmatched. The CDR3 contains 13 residues. Germline V gene lookup returns CDR1 GTSNPN and CDR2 SVGIG (reference sequence). CDR3 sequence (DNA): TGTGCCTGGAGAAGACAGGGTAATACTGAAGCTTTCTTT. The encoded protein is CAWRRQGNTEAFF.

The V call is TRBV9, the J call TRBJ2-7; 11 positions match TRBD2. CDR1 and CDR2 (germline): SGDLS, YYNGEE. V was clipped by 0 bases and J by 5 bases; unmatched bases: 7. The length of the CDR3 is 16 residues. Here the CDR3 reads CASSVELAGVTHEQYF. CDR3 nucleotide sequence: TGTGCCAGCAGCGTAGAACTAGCGGGAGTGACCCACGAGCAGTACTTC.

Written as DNA, the CDR3 is TGTGCCAGCAGCCACGAGATGGGGACCCAGTACTTC. It codes for CASSHEMGTQYF. The chain employs TRBV6-5 and TRBJ2-5; no reliable D call. Germline CDR1 is MNHEY and CDR2 is SVGAGI. This CDR3 is 12 amino acids long. The V gene lost 6 bases and the J gene lost 7 bases, with 12 bases spanning the gap.

This clone showed up just once. The J gene is TRBJ1-5, the V gene TRBV28; D is ambiguous. The CDR3 extends over 15 amino acids. V lost 5 bases and J 2 bases, leaving 13 bases between the germline ends. Germline CDR1 MDHEN, CDR2 SYDVKM. The CDR3 DNA reads TGTGCCAGCAGTAGCCCCGGGAGGGGCAATCAGCCCCAGCATTTT. Translating it yields CASSSPGRGNQPQHF. The whole variable domain, remainder taken from reference TRBV28 and TRBJ1-5, is DVKVTQSSRYLVKRTGEKVFLECVQDMDHENMFWYRQDPGLGLRLIYFSYDVKMKEKGDIPEGYSVSREKKERFSLILESASTNQTSMYLCASSSPGRGNQPQHFGDGTRLSIL.

The rearrangement joins TRBV7-3 to TRBJ2-4; possible D gene TRBD2, 6 bases. Germline-derived CDR1 and CDR2 are SGHTA and FQGTGA. The CDR3 contains 14 residues. The V gene lost 2 bases and the J gene lost 8 bases, with 13 bases spanning the gap. Here the CDR3 reads CASSLLGERDIQYF. CDR3 bases: TGTGCCAGCAGCTTACTGGGGGAGCGGGACATTCAGTACTTC.

This sequence joins TRBV7-2 and TRBJ2-5, with TRBD2 matching 16 bases. J gave up 4 bases and V 5 bases, and 4 bases lay outside the gene matches. Germline assignment: CDR1 SGHTA and CDR2 FQGNSA. The CDR3 runs to 16 residues. CDR3 residues: CASSPGTSGRGETQYF. The CDR3 nucleotides read TGTGCCAGCAGCCCAGGGACTAGCGGGAGGGGAGAGACCCAGTACTTC.

In its sample, this clone was seen a few times. The chain links TRBV27 to TRBJ2-5; no reliable D call. This CDR3 region has 12 residues. Trimming left V 5 bases short and J 4 bases short, with 8 bases between. In germline, CDR1 is MNHEY, CDR2 SMNVEV (reference sequence). CDR3 bases: TGTGCCAGCAGTCGAACGGGAGAGACCCAGTACTTC. Translating gives CASSRTGETQYF.

The chain couples TRBV20-1 to TRBJ2-7; D is uncertain. The CDR3 runs to 11 residues. Germline V gives CDR1 DFQATT, CDR2 SNEGSKA (reference sequence). Between the trimmed V and J ends, which lost 6 bases and 0 bases, there was a span of 6 bases. The CDR3 DNA follows: TGCAGTGCGCACAGCTCCTACGAGCAGTACTTC. Translating gives CSAHSSYEQYF.

J is TRBJ2-1 and V is TRBV4-1; D is ambiguous. The germline V gene encodes CDR1 MGHRA and CDR2 YSYEKL. The germline V and J ends were trimmed by 1 base and 5 bases, with 12 bases remaining between them. The CDR3 sequence is 15 residues long. CDR3 coding DNA: TGCGCCAGCAGCCAAGCTGTTCTTGGGAACAATGAGCAGTTCTTC. Its translation is CASSQAVLGNNEQFF.

The genes are TRBV27 and TRBJ1-1; the D gene is possibly TRBD1 (6 bases). This CDR3 region has 12 residues. Germline V gives CDR1 MNHEY, CDR2 SMNVEV (reference sequence). The CDR3 protein is CPPDRTNTEAFF. In nucleotides, the CDR3 is TGTCCCCCCGACAGGACGAACACTGAAGCTTTCTTT.

V is TRBV7-2 and J is TRBJ2-1; D possibly corresponds to TRBD2 (6 bases). The germline CDR1 and CDR2 sequences are SGHTA and FQGNSA. The CDR3 extends over 14 amino acids. The V gene lost 2 bases and the J gene lost 1 base, with 6 bases spanning the gap. CDR3 DNA sequence: TGTGCCAGCAGCTTAAGCGGGTCCTACAATGAGCAGTTCTTC. Protein product: CASSLSGSYNEQFF.

About this clone itself: Sequence at one end of the junction differs from germline and may be a read error. CDR3 sequence reads: CAGRWGAGQPQHF. Written as DNA, the CDR3 is TGTGCCGGCAGGTGGGGGGCCGGACAGCCCCAGCATTTT. The gene calls are TRBV28 and TRBJ1-5; D is possibly TRBD1 (6 bases). From germline, CDR1 is MDHEN and CDR2 SYDVKM. CDR3 size: 13 residues. Looking up the rest from reference TRBV28 and TRBJ1-5 gives the full variable domain: DVKVTQSSRYLVKRTGEKVFLECVQDMDHENMFWYRQDPGLGLRLIYFSYDVKMKEKGDIPEGYSVSREKKERFSLILESASTNQTSMYLCAGRWGAGQPQHFGDGTRLSIL.

The table lists this clone with a count of one. This chain uses TRBV20-1 with TRBJ1-2, with D hard to call. V shed 4 bases and J shed 12 bases, with 12 bases lying between them. The CDR3 extends over 10 amino acids. Germline CDR1 is DFQATT and CDR2 is SNEGSKA (reference sequence). CDR3 nucleotide sequence: TGCAGTGCTATTGAGCTTCCCGACACCTTC. Translated, it gives CSAIELPDTF.

This clone was counted a single time. The chain carries TRBV2 and TRBJ2-3; 9 nucleotides match TRBD2. The V and J ends lost 2 bases and 1 base, in that order; junction bases with no gene match: 4. The CDR3 length is 16 residues. The germline gives CDR1 SNHLY, CDR2 FYNNEI. The CDR3 DNA sequence: TGTGCCAGCAGTGAATTTCCTAGCGGGGGCACAGATACGCAGTATTTT. Amino acids: CASSEFPSGGTDTQYF.

Turning to this clone: Other DNA sequences in the same sample also yield this CDR3. V and J are TRBV28 and TRBJ2-3; D is ambiguous. V shed 6 bases and J shed 2 bases, with 6 bases lying between them. The length of the CDR3 is 12 residues. The V gene's germline CDR1 is MDHEN and CDR2 SYDVKM. CDR3 sequence reads: CASSLYTDTQYF. CDR3 DNA sequence: TGTGCCAGCAGCCTCTACACAGATACGCAGTATTTT.

The rearrangement joins TRBV6-6 to TRBJ2-1, with 7 bases identical to TRBD2. Germline V gives CDR1 MNHNY, CDR2 SVGAGI (reference sequence). CDR3 length: 14 amino acids. J was trimmed by 7 bases and V by 5 bases; bases with no gene match: 8. The CDR3 loop reads CASSTAGEGNEQFF. DNA for the CDR3: TGTGCCAGCAGTACGGCGGGAGAGGGGAATGAGCAGTTCTTC.

This clone appeared a few times. V gene TRBV10-2 combines with J gene TRBJ1-5; no reliable D call. Germline V gene sequence: CDR1 WSHSY, CDR2 SAAADI. The CDR3 consists of 14 residues. V lost 0 bases and J lost 9, with 12 bases in between. The CDR3 here is CASSESRRERPQHF. In DNA form, the CDR3 reads TGCGCCAGCAGTGAGTCCAGGAGGGAGAGGCCCCAGCATTTT.

The chain employs TRBV5-1 and TRBJ2-2; the D is unclear. The V end lost 2 bases, the J end lost 3 bases, and 5 bases lay between the germline ends. The germline CDR1 and CDR2 sequences are SGHRS and YFSETQ. CDR3 size: 13 residues. This CDR3 is CASSLSYTGELFF. The CDR3 nucleotides are TGCGCCAGCAGCTTATCGTACACCGGGGAGCTGTTTTTT.

In this sample, this clone turned up a few times. The V and J genes are TRBV18 and TRBJ1-5; D gene uncertain. The germline V and J ends were trimmed by 2 bases and 0 bases, with 5 bases remaining between them. Looked up from germline, CDR1 is KGHSH and CDR2 is LQKENI. This CDR3 has 14 amino acids. CDR3 sequence reads: CASSPRNSNQPQHF. CDR3 nucleotides: TGTGCCAGCTCACCAAGAAATAGCAATCAGCCCCAGCATTTT.

In this sample, this clone turned up a few times. This chain links TRBV14 with TRBJ2-4; D ambiguous. The CDR3 has 15 amino acids. V lost 1 base to trimming and J lost 7 bases, with 14 bases between them. Germline V gene data show CDR1 as SGHDN and CDR2 as FVKESK. CDR3 nucleotides: TGTGCCAGCAGCCAAGTAGAAAAAGGGCCCAACATTCAGTACTTC. Residues: CASSQVEKGPNIQYF.

The chain employs TRBV5-4 and TRBJ1-2, with D unresolved. Germline assignment: CDR1 SGHNT and CDR2 YYREEE (reference sequence). The CDR3 is 16 residues long. V was cut by 0 bases and J by 0 bases, with 12 bases left in between. The CDR3 nucleotides are TGTGCCAGCAGCTTGGTCCTATACACTACTAACTATGGCTACACCTTC. It codes for CASSLVLYTTNYGYTF.

V and J are TRBV7-2 and TRBJ2-3, with TRBD2 matching 12 bases. V trimming: 0 bases; J trimming: 10 bases; junction bases outside the gene matches: 5. The CDR3 totals 15 residues. Germline CDR1 and CDR2: SGHTA and FQGNSA. The CDR3 loop is CASSLAPSGRGSQYF. The CDR3 nucleotides are TGTGCCAGCAGCTTAGCACCTAGCGGGAGGGGGTCGCAGTATTTT.